Sequencing of this TCR beta chain was carried out in a study of blood T cell repertoires in COVID-19. Overall study context: Whether acute or convalescent, the COVID-19 samples came from the United States, Italy and Spain. T cells, B-cell-depleted T cells, or PBMCs supplied cDNA or gDNA.

This clone turned up a few times. The V end lost 0 bases, the J end lost 5 bases, and 8 bases lay between the germline ends. Germline loops: CDR1 SGDLS, CDR2 YYNGEE. The CDR3 has 13 amino acids. In the original workflow: Quantification of nucleated cells was approximated via reference gene primer amplification. Generated by immunoSEQ multiplex PCR, the TCRdb table keeps only in-frame clones and is missing some. Clonal size and the V and J genes are those of that table, whereas D and trimming came from the DNA. The sample records about 250,000 clones, 80% to 90% being singletons. The source is a man at least 80 years old with acute or convalescent COVID-19. The rearrangement joins TRBV9 to TRBJ1-2; possible D gene TRBD1, 5 bases. Source material: peripheral blood. The CDR3 here is CASSVGQRYGYTF. The DNA for the CDR3 is TGTGCCAGCAGCGTAGGACAGCGTTATGGCTACACCTTC.